This is a list of T cell receptor beta chains from one sample in a study of CD8+ T cells in alopecia areata. The method was immunoSEQ multiplex PCR; TCRdb's version includes in-frame clones alone and lacks a portion of them. The repertoire holds approximately 160,000 clones, 55% to 75% seen once, with around 14% in the top ten. Sequencing used CD4+ T cells sorted from blood, obtained at week 24, from a patient treated with tofacitinib. Source of these receptors: a human donor with alopecia areata. The CDR3 runs from the conserved cysteine through the conserved F or W. Each record gives: J gene, D gene, V gene, clone size, CDR3 protein, CDR3 DNA. A D gene is named only where the DNA matches it firmly. The size entry is marked missing in some rows and otherwise reads once, few, many or a size class.

>TRBJ2-4|NA|TRBV6-1|NA
CASSERDFKNIQYF
TGTGCCAGCAGTGAAAGGGATTTCAAAAACATTCAGTACTTC
>TRBJ1-6|TRBD1|TRBV15|NA
CATSRVPGQRNSPLHF
TGTGCCACCAGCAGAGTCCCGGGACAGAGGAATTCACCCCTCCACTTT
>TRBJ1-6|NA|TRBV6-5|NA
CASSSGPVSPLHF
TGTGCCAGCAGTTCAGGGCCGGTCTCACCCCTCCACTTT
>TRBJ1-1|TRBD1|TRBV5-1|few
CASSVAGQGSAEAFF
TGCGCCAGCAGCGTGGCAGGACAGGGATCAGCTGAAGCTTTCTTT
>TRBJ2-3|NA|TRBV5-6|NA
CASSTPGPTDTQYF
TGTGCCAGCAGCACTCCGGGCCCCACAGATACGCAGTATTTT
>TRBJ2-4|NA|TRBV10-3|NA
CAISQHRDVAKNIQYF
TGTGCCATCAGCCAACACAGGGACGTTGCCAAAAACATTCAGTACTTC
>TRBJ2-1|TRBD2|TRBV9|NA
CASSPQRGGDNEQFF
TGTGCCAGCAGCCCCCAGCGGGGGGGCGATAATGAGCAGTTCTTC
>TRBJ1-1|NA|TRBV29-1|NA
CSVEGRQMNTEAFF
TGCAGCGTTGAGGGGCGGCAGATGAACACTGAAGCTTTCTTT
>TRBJ1-5|NA|TRBV4-2|NA
CASSHQLQADQPQHF
TGTGCCAGCAGCCATCAGCTACAGGCCGATCAGCCCCAGCATTTT
>TRBJ2-5|NA|TRBV29-1|NA
CSVVNGGSTQYF
TGCAGCGTTGTAAATGGAGGGTCGACCCAGTACTTC
>TRBJ1-1|TRBD1|TRBV29-1|NA
CSVDDRGAEAFF
TGCAGCGTGGACGACAGGGGGGCTGAAGCTTTCTTT
>TRBJ2-3|NA|TRBV7-2|few
CASSSQRGYTQYF
TGTGCCAGCAGTTCGCAAAGGGGCTATACGCAGTATTTT